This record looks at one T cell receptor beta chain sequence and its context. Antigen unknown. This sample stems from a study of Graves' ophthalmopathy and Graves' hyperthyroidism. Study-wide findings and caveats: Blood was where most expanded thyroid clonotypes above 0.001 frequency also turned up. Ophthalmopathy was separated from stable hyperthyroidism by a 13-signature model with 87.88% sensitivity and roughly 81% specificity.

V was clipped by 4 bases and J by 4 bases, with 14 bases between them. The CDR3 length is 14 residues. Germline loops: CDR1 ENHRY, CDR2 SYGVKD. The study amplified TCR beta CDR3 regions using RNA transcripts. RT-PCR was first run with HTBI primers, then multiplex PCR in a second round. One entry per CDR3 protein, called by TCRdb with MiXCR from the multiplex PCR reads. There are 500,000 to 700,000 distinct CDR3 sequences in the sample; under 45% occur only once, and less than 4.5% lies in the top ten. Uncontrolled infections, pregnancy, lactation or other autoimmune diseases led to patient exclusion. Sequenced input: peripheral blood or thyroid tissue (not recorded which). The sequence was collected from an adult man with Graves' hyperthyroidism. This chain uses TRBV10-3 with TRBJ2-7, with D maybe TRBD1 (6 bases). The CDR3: CAISVPDRDYEQYF. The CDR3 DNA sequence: TGTGCCATCAGTGTCCCGGACAGAGATTACGAGCAGTACTTC.